This T cell receptor (beta chain) was sequenced during a study of blood T cell repertoires in COVID-19. Assay: immunoSEQ multiplex PCR; the TCRdb copy retains only in-frame clones and omits some. The sample holds about 220,000 clones; 84% are singletons and the top ten take 5.5% to 7.5%. CDR1 GTSNPN and CDR2 SVGIG come from the germline V gene (reference sequence). J lost 6 bases, V lost 3 bases, and 7 bases had no gene match. This CDR3 is 14 amino acids long. This chain joins TRBV30 and TRBJ2-2, with 7 bases identical to TRBD1. The clonotype was recovered from a woman in her forties who had recovered from COVID-19. Sequenced sample: PBMCs or T cells enriched from blood (not recorded which). CDR3 sequence (DNA): TGTGCCTGGAGGGTGGACAGGCTCGCCGGGGAGCTGTTTTTT. It is translated as CAWRVDRLAGELFF. The whole variable domain, filled in from reference TRBV30 and TRBJ2-2, reads SQTIHQWPATLVQPVGSPLSLECTVEGTSNPNLYWYRQAAGRGLQLLFYSVGIGQISSEVPQNLSASRPQDRQFILSSKKLLLSDSGFYLCAWRVDRLAGELFFGEGSRLTVL.